The rows below give T cell receptor beta chains drawn from one sample of a study of neurological immune-mediated disorders. One entry per CDR3 protein results from TCRdb running MiXCR on the 5' RACE reads. The sample holds 53,000 or so distinct CDR3 sequences, 10% to 15% seen once. The sequenced material came from PBMCs. These receptors originate from a woman aged 60 to 75 with HTLV-1-associated myelopathy (HAM/TSP). CDR3s include the opening cysteine and the closing phenylalanine or tryptophan. The D gene is left open where the match is weak. Size tells how often a clone was seen (once, few, many) or the class of an expanded clone, and some rows leave it out.

DNA,CDR3,D,V,J,length,size
TGTGCCAGCAGCGTAGGACTAGCGGGAGGTACCTACAATGAGCAGTTCTTC,CASSVGLAGGTYNEQFF,TRBD2,TRBV9,TRBJ2-1,17,many
TGCGCCAGCAGCCAAGGAGGGTTAGAAGAGACCCAGTACTTC,CASSQGGLEETQYF,.,TRBV4-1,TRBJ2-5,14,many
TGTGCCAGCAGCTCAGGGGGCAGGAGCTACACCTTC,CASSSGGRSYTF,TRBD1,TRBV7-2,TRBJ1-2,12,many
TGTGCCAGCAGTCACGGGTTAAGCACAGATACGCAGTATTTT,CASSHGLSTDTQYF,.,TRBV11-2,TRBJ2-3,14,many
TGTGCCAGCAGACGCGACAGGGGAGCCTACGAGCAGTACTTC,CASRRDRGAYEQYF,TRBD1,TRBV6-5,TRBJ2-7,14,many
TGCAGCGTTGGTACGCCCGAGCAGTACTTC,CSVGTPEQYF,.,TRBV29-1,TRBJ2-7,10,many
TGTGCCAGCAGTGAGGCAGGACAGGGGGCGCCCGGCTACACCTTC,CASSEAGQGAPGYTF,TRBD1,TRBV2,TRBJ1-2,15,many
TGTTCCAGCAGCGGGACTAGCGGGGCAGCGAACACCGGGGAGCCGTTTTTT,CSSSGTSGAANTGEPFF,TRBD2,TRBV5-4,TRBJ2-2,17,.
TGCAGTGCCGCGACTAGCGGGAGATTTGGGGGTGAGCAGTTCTTC,CSAATSGRFGGEQFF,TRBD2,TRBV20-1,TRBJ2-1,15,many
TGTGCCAGCAGTGACGACGGCCAGGCCTCCTACAATGAGCAGTTCTTC,CASSDDGQASYNEQFF,.,TRBV2,TRBJ2-1,16,many
TGCAGCGTTGAGGTTAATAGCAATCAGCCCCAGCATTTT,CSVEVNSNQPQHF,.,TRBV29-1,TRBJ1-5,13,many